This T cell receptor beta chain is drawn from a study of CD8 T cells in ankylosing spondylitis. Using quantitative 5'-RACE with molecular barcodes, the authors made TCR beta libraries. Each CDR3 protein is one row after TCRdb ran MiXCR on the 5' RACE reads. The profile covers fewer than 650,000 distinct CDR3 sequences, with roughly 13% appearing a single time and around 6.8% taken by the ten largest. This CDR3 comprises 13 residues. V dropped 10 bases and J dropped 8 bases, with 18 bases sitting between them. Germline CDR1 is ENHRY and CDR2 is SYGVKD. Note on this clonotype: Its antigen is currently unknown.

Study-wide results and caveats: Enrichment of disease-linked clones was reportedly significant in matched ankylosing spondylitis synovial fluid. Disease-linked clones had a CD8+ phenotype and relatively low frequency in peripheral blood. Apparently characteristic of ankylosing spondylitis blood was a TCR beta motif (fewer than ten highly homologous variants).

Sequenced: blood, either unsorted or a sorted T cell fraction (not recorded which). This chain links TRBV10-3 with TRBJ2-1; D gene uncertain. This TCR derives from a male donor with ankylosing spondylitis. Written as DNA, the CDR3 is TGTGCCACTTCCTTCGACCTACACTATGAGCAGTTCTTC. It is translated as CATSFDLHYEQFF.